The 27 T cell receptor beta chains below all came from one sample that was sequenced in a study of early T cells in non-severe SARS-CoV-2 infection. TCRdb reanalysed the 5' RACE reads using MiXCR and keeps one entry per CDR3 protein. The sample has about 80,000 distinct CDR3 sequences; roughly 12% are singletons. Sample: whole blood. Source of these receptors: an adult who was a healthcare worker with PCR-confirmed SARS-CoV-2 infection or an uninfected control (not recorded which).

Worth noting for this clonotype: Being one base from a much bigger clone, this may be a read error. In nucleotides, the CDR3 is TGTGCCACCAGTGATTTCAGGATCGGGGGGTTCTCCTACAATGAGCAGTTCTTC. Translation: CATSDFRIGGFSYNEQFF. This chain connects TRBV24-1 to TRBJ2-1; TRBD2 matches at 7 bases. CDR1 is KGHDR and CDR2 is SFDVKD in the germline V gene. V shed 1 base and J 0 bases; nucleotides not matched to a gene: 8. CDR3 size: 18 residues.

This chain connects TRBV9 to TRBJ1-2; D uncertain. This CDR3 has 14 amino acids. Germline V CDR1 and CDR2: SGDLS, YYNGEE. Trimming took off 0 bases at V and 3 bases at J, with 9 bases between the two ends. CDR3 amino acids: CASSVVDPHYGYTF. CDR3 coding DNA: TGTGCCAGCAGCGTAGTAGACCCCCACTATGGCTACACCTTC.

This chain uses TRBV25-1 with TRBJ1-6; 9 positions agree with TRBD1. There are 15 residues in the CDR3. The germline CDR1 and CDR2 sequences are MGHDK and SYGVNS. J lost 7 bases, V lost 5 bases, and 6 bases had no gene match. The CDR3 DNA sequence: TGTGCCAGCAGTCCTTTGACAGGGGGGAATTCACCCCTCCACTTT. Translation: CASSPLTGGNSPLHF.

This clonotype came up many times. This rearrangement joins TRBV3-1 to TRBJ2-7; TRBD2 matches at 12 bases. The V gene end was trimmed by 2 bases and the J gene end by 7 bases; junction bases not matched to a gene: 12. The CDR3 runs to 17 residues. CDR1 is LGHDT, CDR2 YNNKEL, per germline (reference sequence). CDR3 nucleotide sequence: TGTGCCAGCAGCCAACCCCCCGCGGGACTAGCGGGCGGAGAGCAGTACTTC. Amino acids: CASSQPPAGLAGGEQYF.

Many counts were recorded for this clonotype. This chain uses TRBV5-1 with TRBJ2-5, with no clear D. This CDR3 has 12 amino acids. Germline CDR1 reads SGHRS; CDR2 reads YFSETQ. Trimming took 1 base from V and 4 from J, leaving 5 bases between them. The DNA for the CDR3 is TGCGCCAGCAGCTTGTCTGGAGAGACCCAGTACTTC. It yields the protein CASSLSGETQYF. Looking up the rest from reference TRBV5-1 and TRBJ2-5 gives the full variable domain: KAGVTQTPRYLIKTRGQQVTLSCSPISGHRSVSWYQQTPGQGLQFLFEYFSETQRNKGNFPGRFSGRQFSNSRSEMNVSTLELGDSALYLCASSLSGETQYFGPGTRLLVL.

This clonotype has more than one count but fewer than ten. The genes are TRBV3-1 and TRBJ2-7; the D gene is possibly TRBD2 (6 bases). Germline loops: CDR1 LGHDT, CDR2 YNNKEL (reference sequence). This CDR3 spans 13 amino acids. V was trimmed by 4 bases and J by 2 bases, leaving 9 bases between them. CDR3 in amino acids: CASSPKRAYEQYF. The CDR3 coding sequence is TGTGCCAGCAGCCCAAAGCGGGCCTACGAGCAGTACTTC.

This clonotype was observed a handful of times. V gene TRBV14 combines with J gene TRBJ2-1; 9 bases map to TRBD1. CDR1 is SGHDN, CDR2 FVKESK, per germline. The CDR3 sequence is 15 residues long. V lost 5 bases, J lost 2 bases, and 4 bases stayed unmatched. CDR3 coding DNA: TGTGCCAGCAGCTCCCGGGACAGGGCCTACAATGAGCAGTTCTTC. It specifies CASSSRDRAYNEQFF. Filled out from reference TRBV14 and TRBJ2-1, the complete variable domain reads EAGVTQFPSHSVIEKGQTVTLRCDPISGHDNLYWYRRVMGKEIKFLLHFVKESKQDESGMPNNRFLAERTGGTYSTLKVQPAELEDSGVYFCASSSRDRAYNEQFFGPGTRLTVL.

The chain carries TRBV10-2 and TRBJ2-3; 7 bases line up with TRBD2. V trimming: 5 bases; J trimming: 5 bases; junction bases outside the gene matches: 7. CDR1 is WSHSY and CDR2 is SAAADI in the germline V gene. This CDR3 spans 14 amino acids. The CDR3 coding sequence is TGCGCCAGCAGTTTAGCGGGTCCAGGAGATACGCAGTATTTT. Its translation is CASSLAGPGDTQYF.

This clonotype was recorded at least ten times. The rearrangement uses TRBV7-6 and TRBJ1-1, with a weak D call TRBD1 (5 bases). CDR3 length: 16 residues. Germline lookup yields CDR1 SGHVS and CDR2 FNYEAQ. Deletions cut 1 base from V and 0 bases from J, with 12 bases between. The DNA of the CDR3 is TGTGCCAGCAGCTTAGTTCCGGGACCCATGAACACTGAAGCTTTCTTT. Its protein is CASSLVPGPMNTEAFF.

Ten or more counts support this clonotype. CDR3 sequence reads: CATSEDRGGTDTQYF. The CDR3 DNA reads as TGTGCCACCAGTGAGGACAGGGGAGGCACAGATACGCAGTATTTT. The gene calls are TRBV24-1 and TRBJ2-3, with 9 bases that match TRBD1. Germline V CDR1 and CDR2: KGHDR, SFDVKD. CDR3 size: 15 residues. With V trimmed by 4 bases and J by 1 base, 2 bases remained unmatched.

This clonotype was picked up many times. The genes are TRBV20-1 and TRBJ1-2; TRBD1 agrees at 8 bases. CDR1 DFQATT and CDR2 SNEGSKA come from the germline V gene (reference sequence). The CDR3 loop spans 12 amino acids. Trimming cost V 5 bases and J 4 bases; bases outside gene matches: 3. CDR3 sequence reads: CSAGGTGYGYTF. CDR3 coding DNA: TGCAGTGCTGGCGGGACAGGCTATGGCTACACCTTC.

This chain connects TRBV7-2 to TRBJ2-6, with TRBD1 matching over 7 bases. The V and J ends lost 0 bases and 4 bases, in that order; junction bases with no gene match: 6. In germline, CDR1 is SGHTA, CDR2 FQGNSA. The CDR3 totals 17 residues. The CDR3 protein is CASSLADRAVGANVLTF. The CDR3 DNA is TGTGCCAGCAGCTTAGCTGACAGGGCAGTCGGGGCCAACGTCCTGACTTTC.

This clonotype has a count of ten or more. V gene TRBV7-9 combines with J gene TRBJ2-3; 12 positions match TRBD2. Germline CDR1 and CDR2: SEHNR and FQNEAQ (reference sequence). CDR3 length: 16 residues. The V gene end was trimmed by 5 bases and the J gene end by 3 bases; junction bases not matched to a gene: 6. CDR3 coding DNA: TGTGCCAGCAGCGAGACTAGCGGGAGTGGGACAGATACGCAGTATTTT. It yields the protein CASSETSGSGTDTQYF.

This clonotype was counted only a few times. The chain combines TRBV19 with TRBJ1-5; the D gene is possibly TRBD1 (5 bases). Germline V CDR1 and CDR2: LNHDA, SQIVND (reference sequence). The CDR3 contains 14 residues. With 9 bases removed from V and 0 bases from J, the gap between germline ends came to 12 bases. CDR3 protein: CASVDSNSNQPQHF. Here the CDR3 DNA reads TGTGCCAGCGTCGACAGTAATAGCAATCAGCCCCAGCATTTT.

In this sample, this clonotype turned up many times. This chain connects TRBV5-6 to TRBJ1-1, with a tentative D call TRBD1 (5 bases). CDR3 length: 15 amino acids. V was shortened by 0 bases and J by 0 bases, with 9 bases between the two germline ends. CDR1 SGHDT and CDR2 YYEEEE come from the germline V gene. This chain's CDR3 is CASSLARRVNTEAFF. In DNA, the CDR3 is TGTGCCAGCAGCTTGGCTCGCAGGGTGAACACTGAAGCTTTCTTT.

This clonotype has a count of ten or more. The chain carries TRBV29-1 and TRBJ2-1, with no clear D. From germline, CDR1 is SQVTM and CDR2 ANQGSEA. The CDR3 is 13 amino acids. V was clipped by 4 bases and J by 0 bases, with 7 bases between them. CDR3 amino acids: CSVATSSYNEQFF. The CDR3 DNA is TGCAGCGTTGCCACGAGCTCCTACAATGAGCAGTTCTTC.

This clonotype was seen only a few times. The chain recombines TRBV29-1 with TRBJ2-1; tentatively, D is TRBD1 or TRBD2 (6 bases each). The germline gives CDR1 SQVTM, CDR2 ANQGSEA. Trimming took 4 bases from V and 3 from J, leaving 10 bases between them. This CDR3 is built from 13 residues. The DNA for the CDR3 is TGCAGCGTTGCCGGGGGCCTCTACAATGAGCAGTTCTTC. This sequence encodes CSVAGGLYNEQFF.

This CDR3 is CASSESGQIETQYF. Here the CDR3 DNA reads TGTGCCAGCAGTGAATCGGGACAGATAGAGACCCAGTACTTC. This rearrangement joins TRBV2 to TRBJ2-5, with TRBD1 matching over 7 bases. J lost 4 bases, V lost 2 bases, and 4 bases had no gene match. The CDR3 has 14 residues. Germline V gives CDR1 SNHLY, CDR2 FYNNEI.

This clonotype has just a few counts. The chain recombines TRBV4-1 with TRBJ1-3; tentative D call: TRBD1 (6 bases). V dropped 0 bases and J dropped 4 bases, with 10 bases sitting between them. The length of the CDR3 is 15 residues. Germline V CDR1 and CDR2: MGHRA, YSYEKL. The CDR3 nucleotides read TGCGCCAGCAGCCAAGATCCGGGGACAGGAAACACCATATATTTT. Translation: CASSQDPGTGNTIYF.

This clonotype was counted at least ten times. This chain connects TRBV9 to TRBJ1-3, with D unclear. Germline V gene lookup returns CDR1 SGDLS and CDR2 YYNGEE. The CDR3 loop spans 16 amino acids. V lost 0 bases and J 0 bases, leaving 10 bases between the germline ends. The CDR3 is CASSVGSLTSGNTIYF. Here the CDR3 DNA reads TGTGCCAGCAGCGTAGGGAGTTTAACCTCTGGAAACACCATATATTTT.

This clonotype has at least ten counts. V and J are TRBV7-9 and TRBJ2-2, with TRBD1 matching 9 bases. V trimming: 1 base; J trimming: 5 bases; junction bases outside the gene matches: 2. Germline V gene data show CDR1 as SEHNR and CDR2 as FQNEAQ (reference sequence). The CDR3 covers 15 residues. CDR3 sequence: CASSLGDRETGELFF. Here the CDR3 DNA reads TGTGCCAGCAGCTTAGGGGACAGGGAAACCGGGGAGCTGTTTTTT.

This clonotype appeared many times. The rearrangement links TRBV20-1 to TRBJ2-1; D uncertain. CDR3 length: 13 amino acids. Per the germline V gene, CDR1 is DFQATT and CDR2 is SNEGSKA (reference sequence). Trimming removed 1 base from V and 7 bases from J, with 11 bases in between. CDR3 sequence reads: CSARGASSNEQFF. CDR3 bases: TGCAGTGCTAGAGGGGCTAGTTCGAATGAGCAGTTCTTC.

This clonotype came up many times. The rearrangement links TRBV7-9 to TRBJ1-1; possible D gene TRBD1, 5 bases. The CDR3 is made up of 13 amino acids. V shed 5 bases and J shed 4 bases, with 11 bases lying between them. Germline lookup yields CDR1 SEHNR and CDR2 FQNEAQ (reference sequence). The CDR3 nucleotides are TGTGCCAGCAGCACGGGGGAGGCCACTGAAGCTTTCTTT. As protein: CASSTGEATEAFF.

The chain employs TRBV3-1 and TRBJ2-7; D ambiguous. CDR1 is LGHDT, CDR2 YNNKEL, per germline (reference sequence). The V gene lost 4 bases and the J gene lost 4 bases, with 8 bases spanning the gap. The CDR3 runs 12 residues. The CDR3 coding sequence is TGTGCCAGCAGCCGCAGAGGATACGAGCAGTACTTC. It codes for CASSRRGYEQYF.

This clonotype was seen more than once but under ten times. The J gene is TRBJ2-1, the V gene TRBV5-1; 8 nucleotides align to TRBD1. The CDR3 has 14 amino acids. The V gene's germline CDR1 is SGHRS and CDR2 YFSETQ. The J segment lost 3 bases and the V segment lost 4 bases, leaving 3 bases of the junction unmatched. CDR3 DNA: TGCGCCAGCAGCCGGGGACAGGTCTACAATGAGCAGTTCTTC. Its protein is CASSRGQVYNEQFF.

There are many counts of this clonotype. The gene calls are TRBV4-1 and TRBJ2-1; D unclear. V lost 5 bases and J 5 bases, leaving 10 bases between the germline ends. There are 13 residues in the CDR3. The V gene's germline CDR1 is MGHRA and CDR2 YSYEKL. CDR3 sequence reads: CASSFRTDNEQFF. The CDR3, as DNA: TGCGCCAGCAGCTTCCGGACCGACAATGAGCAGTTCTTC.

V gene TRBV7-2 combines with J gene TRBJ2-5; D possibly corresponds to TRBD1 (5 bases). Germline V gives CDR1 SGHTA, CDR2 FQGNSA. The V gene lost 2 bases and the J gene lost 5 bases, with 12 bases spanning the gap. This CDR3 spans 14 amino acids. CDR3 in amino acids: CASSLSTGPETQYF. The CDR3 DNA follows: TGTGCCAGCAGCTTAAGTACAGGTCCGGAGACCCAGTACTTC.